Listed here are 27 T cell receptor beta chains from one sample, sequenced in a study of T cells in Graves' hyperthyroidism and ophthalmopathy. What was amplified from RNA transcripts were TCR beta CDR3 regions. The TCR CDR3 first-round RT-PCR relied on the HTBI primer set. TCRdb redid the calling of the multiplex PCR reads with MiXCR, one entry per CDR3 protein. Of 650,000 to 700,000 distinct CDR3 sequences in the sample, roughly 17% were seen once. Input material: blood. The receptors were gathered from a man aged 45-65 years with Graves' hyperthyroidism.

The chain has TRBV19 and TRBJ2-2, with D possibly being TRBD2 (5 bases). The CDR3 contains 14 residues. Germline V gives CDR1 LNHDA, CDR2 SQIVND (reference sequence). The V end was cut by 10 bases, the J end by 4 bases, with 16 bases between. In DNA, the CDR3 is TGTGCCACCTCAGACTGGGCGGGCACCGGGGAGCTGTTTTTT. Its protein product is CATSDWAGTGELFF.

The chain employs TRBV11-2 and TRBJ2-7, with D maybe TRBD1 (5 bases). V shed 5 bases and J shed 2 bases, with 16 bases lying between them. The germline V gene has CDR1 SGHAT and CDR2 FQNNGV. This CDR3 spans 15 amino acids. CDR3 nucleotides: TGTGCCAGCAGCCCCCGACAGAAAAATACCTACGAGCAGTACTTC. The encoded protein is CASSPRQKNTYEQYF.

In its sample, this clonotype was seen many times. This chain connects TRBV7-9 to TRBJ2-1; TRBD2 might be the D (5 bases). V gave up 5 bases and J gave up 0 bases, with 14 bases separating them. The germline CDR1 and CDR2 sequences are SEHNR and FQNEAQ (reference sequence). This CDR3 is 16 amino acids long. The CDR3 is CASSHREPNSYNEQFF. CDR3 DNA sequence: TGTGCCAGCAGCCACCGGGAACCTAACTCCTACAATGAGCAGTTCTTC.

CDR3 bases: TGTGCCAGCAGCTTAAAGTACGGGAGGCAGTACAATGAGCAGTTCTTC. It is translated as CASSLKYGRQYNEQFF. The V call is TRBV7-3, the J call TRBJ2-1; 7 bases align to TRBD2. The CDR3 consists of 16 residues. The V gene's germline CDR1 is SGHTA and CDR2 FQGTGA. V lost 1 base to trimming and J lost 4 bases; unmatched junction nucleotides: 7.

Ten or more counts support this clonotype. CDR3 sequence reads: CASSRYSPGLADNEQFF. DNA of the CDR3: TGTGCCAGCAGCCGCTACTCTCCGGGACTAGCGGACAATGAGCAGTTCTTC. The chain recombines TRBV6-1 with TRBJ2-1, with 11 bases fitting TRBD2. The CDR3 extends over 17 amino acids. Looked up from germline, CDR1 is MNHNS and CDR2 is SASEGT. Trimming cost V 6 bases and J 5 bases; bases outside gene matches: 12.

This clonotype was detected many times. The CDR3 here is CASSLMSSGGANVLTF. The CDR3 DNA sequence: TGTGCCAGCAGCTTAATGAGTAGCGGCGGGGCCAACGTCCTGACTTTC. The gene calls are TRBV7-3 and TRBJ2-6, with a tentative D call TRBD2 (6 bases). Germline V CDR1 and CDR2: SGHTA, FQGTGA. This CDR3 contains 16 residues. Trimming stripped 1 base from V and 4 bases from J, with 11 bases between.

There are many counts of this clonotype. This chain joins TRBV5-1 and TRBJ2-1; TRBD1 might be the D (6 bases). The CDR3 totals 14 residues. CDR1 and CDR2 from the germline V gene are SGHRS and YFSETQ. Deletions cut 3 bases from V and 4 bases from J, with 11 bases between. The DNA of the CDR3 is TGCGCCAGCAGCTCAGAACAGGGTTACAATGAGCAGTTCTTC. It specifies CASSSEQGYNEQFF.

This clonotype showed up just a few times. The gene calls are TRBV12-5 and TRBJ1-2, with D possibly being TRBD1 (5 bases). V lost 2 bases and J 4 bases, leaving 26 bases between the germline ends. This CDR3 has 19 amino acids. CDR1 LGHNT and CDR2 FRNRAP come from the germline V gene. CDR3 coding DNA: TGTGCTAGTGGTTTGTACCCCCCCAGGTTGAGGGGAGTAATCTATGGCTACACCTTC. Translation gives CASGLYPPRLRGVIYGYTF.

This clonotype showed up just a few times. Here the CDR3 reads CASSLFGTSYEQYF. In DNA, the CDR3 is TGTGCCAGCAGTTTATTTGGCACATCCTACGAGCAGTACTTC. The rearrangement joins TRBV28 to TRBJ2-7; D remains unclear. Trimming cost V 1 base and J 1 base, with 8 bases left between them. This CDR3 is 14 amino acids long. CDR1 is MDHEN, CDR2 SYDVKM, per germline.

In its sample, this clonotype was seen a few times. This chain joins TRBV7-2 and TRBJ1-5; possible D gene TRBD1, 5 bases. Deletions cut 2 bases from V and 4 bases from J, with 18 bases between. Per the germline V gene, CDR1 is SGHTA and CDR2 is FQGNSA. The CDR3 covers 17 residues. In DNA form, the CDR3 reads TGTGCCAGCAGCTTATCACCCGGGAGGGGAGGAAATCAGCCCCAGCATTTT. It encodes CASSLSPGRGGNQPQHF.

This clonotype has ten or more counts. The V gene is TRBV10-3, the J gene TRBJ1-5; D ambiguous. V shed 0 bases and J shed 0 bases, with 9 bases lying between them. Germline-derived CDR1 and CDR2 are ENHRY and SYGVKD. This CDR3 comprises 16 residues. The CDR3 region is CAISESLTYSNQPQHF. CDR3 sequence (DNA): TGTGCCATCAGTGAGTCTCTCACCTATAGCAATCAGCCCCAGCATTTT.

The J gene is TRBJ2-7, the V gene TRBV20-1; perhaps TRBD2 as D (5 bases). The CDR3 extends over 13 amino acids. V was trimmed by 6 bases and J by 6 bases, leaving 18 bases between them. CDR1 is DFQATT and CDR2 is SNEGSKA in the germline V gene (reference sequence). CDR3 amino acids: CSAEHQTGSEQYF. The CDR3 region has the DNA TGCAGTGCCGAACACCAGACGGGGTCCGAGCAGTACTTC.

The sample holds many counts of this clonotype. The chain recombines TRBV6-2 or TRBV6-3 with TRBJ2-1; a possible D gene is TRBD1 (5 bases). The germline V and J ends were trimmed by 5 bases and 3 bases, with 8 bases remaining between them. The CDR3 length is 13 residues. The germline V gene has CDR1 MNHEY and CDR2 SVGEGT. CDR3 bases: TGTGCCAGCAGTCGACAGAACTACAATGAGCAGTTCTTC. It translates to CASSRQNYNEQFF.

This clonotype was seen ten or more times. This rearrangement joins TRBV7-2 to TRBJ2-1, with 9 bases matching TRBD2. CDR3 length: 16 residues. Trimming cost V 2 bases and J 7 bases; bases outside gene matches: 9. The V gene's germline CDR1 is SGHTA and CDR2 FQGNSA. The CDR3 region has the DNA TGTGCCAGCAGCTTAAACGCGCTAGCGGGAATAAATGAGCAGTTCTTC. This encodes CASSLNALAGINEQFF. Using reference TRBV7-2 and TRBJ2-1 for the parts outside the CDR3, the full variable domain is GAGVSQSPSNKVTEKGKDVELRCDPISGHTALYWYRQSLGQGLEFLIYFQGNSAPDKSGLPSDRFSAERTGGSVSTLTIQRTQQEDSAVYLCASSLNALAGINEQFFGPGTRLTVL.

This clonotype was detected ten times or more. The V gene is TRBV28, the J gene TRBJ2-3, with D maybe TRBD1 (5 bases). The CDR3 has 13 amino acids. Per germline, CDR1 MDHEN and CDR2 SYDVKM. The germline V and J ends were trimmed by 2 bases and 7 bases, with 10 bases remaining between them. The CDR3 spells CASSLIGENTQYF. CDR3 DNA: TGTGCCAGCAGTTTAATAGGGGAAAATACGCAGTATTTT.

This clonotype was counted ten times or more. V gene TRBV6-1 combines with J gene TRBJ2-1, with D tentatively TRBD1 (6 bases). The CDR3 loop spans 14 amino acids. V dropped 4 bases and J dropped 8 bases, with 15 bases sitting between them. Per germline, CDR1 MNHNS and CDR2 SASEGT. The CDR3 DNA is TGTGCCAGCAGTGTCAAGGACAGCCTCGATGAGCAGTTCTTC. Translation gives CASSVKDSLDEQFF.

The sample holds a few counts of this clonotype. The V gene is TRBV19, the J gene TRBJ2-3, with D maybe TRBD2 (5 bases). Germline CDR1 LNHDA, CDR2 SQIVND (reference sequence). V shed 7 bases and J shed 4 bases, with 15 bases lying between them. The CDR3 contains 14 residues. CDR3 in DNA: TGTGCCAGTATGGTGGGAGCTCTAGCAGATACGCAGTATTTT. Amino acid sequence: CASMVGALADTQYF.

In regard to this clonotype: Since a much larger clone is just one base distant, this may be a read error. The chain couples TRBV6-5 to TRBJ1-4; D possibly corresponds to TRBD1 (5 bases). This CDR3 has 15 amino acids. V lost 6 bases and J 8 bases, leaving 19 bases between the germline ends. Germline lookup yields CDR1 MNHEY and CDR2 SVGAGI. CDR3 sequence: CASRSRTSGEEKLFF. Written as DNA, the CDR3 is TGTGCCAGCAGATCTCGGACGTCGGGGGAGGAAAAACTGTTTTTT.

This clonotype was seen only a few times. A clone one base away is much larger, so this may be a read error. The V call is TRBV7-9, the J call TRBJ2-1; the D gene is possibly TRBD2 (6 bases). The CDR3 has 14 residues. Germline V lookup: CDR1 SEHNR, CDR2 FQNEAQ (reference sequence). The CDR3 loop is CASSLPGLYNGQFF. In DNA, the CDR3 is TGTGCCAGCAGCTTACCGGGACTTTACAATGGGCAGTTCTTC.

This clonotype was counted many times. The chain links TRBV7-9 to TRBJ2-7; TRBD1 matches at 9 bases. The V and J ends lost 5 bases and 1 base, in that order; junction bases with no gene match: 6. CDR3 size: 15 residues. The germline gives CDR1 SEHNR, CDR2 FQNEAQ (reference sequence). The CDR3 DNA follows: TGTGCCAGCAGCCCGCGTGGACAGGGGTCCTACGAGCAGTACTTC. It translates to CASSPRGQGSYEQYF.

This clonotype was seen more than once but under ten times. The chain combines TRBV28 with TRBJ1-6; 8 bases map to TRBD1. V was pared by 5 bases and J by 0 bases, with 6 bases of the junction left unmatched. The CDR3 covers 17 residues. CDR1 is MDHEN, CDR2 SYDVKM, per germline. In DNA, the CDR3 is TGTGCCAGCAGTACCCGGGACAGGAGCTCCTATAATTCACCCCTCCACTTT. Residues: CASSTRDRSSYNSPLHF.

About this clonotype itself: This clone may be a read error of a much larger clone one base away. This rearrangement joins TRBV20-1 to TRBJ2-7; 9 nucleotides line up with TRBD2. CDR1 is DFQATT and CDR2 is SNEGSKA in the germline V gene (reference sequence). The CDR3 consists of 15 residues. V was clipped by 6 bases and J by 2 bases; unmatched bases: 11. The CDR3 sequence is CSADPQREVTYEQYV. CDR3 DNA: TGCAGTGCCGACCCCCAGCGGGAGGTAACCTACGAGCAGTACGTC.

This clonotype was seen repeatedly, ten times or more. CDR3 sequence (DNA): TGTGCCAGCAGTTGGGTACCCGGGGAGCTGTTTTTT. Protein sequence: CASSWVPGELFF. This chain joins TRBV27 and TRBJ2-2; no definite D call. Trimming left V 4 bases short and J 6 bases short, with 6 bases between. This CDR3 spans 12 amino acids. CDR1 and CDR2 from the germline V gene are MNHEY and SMNVEV (reference sequence).

V gene TRBV20-1 combines with J gene TRBJ2-7; 11 bases line up with TRBD2. CDR3 size: 15 residues. The V segment lost 3 bases and the J segment 2 bases; nucleotides outside the gene matches: 6. Germline V gives CDR1 DFQATT, CDR2 SNEGSKA (reference sequence). The CDR3 sequence: CSASSTSGKTYEQYF. The CDR3 nucleotides read TGCAGTGCTAGTTCGACTAGCGGGAAAACCTACGAGCAGTACTTC.

This clonotype was found a few times. The chain employs TRBV20-1 and TRBJ2-1; 11 bases match TRBD2. V lost 7 bases, J lost 6 bases, and 8 bases stayed unmatched. CDR3 length equals 14 residues. CDR1 is DFQATT and CDR2 is SNEGSKA in the germline V gene (reference sequence). The CDR3 sequence: CSVPLAGEINEQFF. The DNA of the CDR3 is TGCAGTGTTCCACTAGCGGGAGAGATCAATGAGCAGTTCTTC.

This chain connects TRBV28 to TRBJ1-4; 7 positions agree with TRBD1. The CDR3 totals 15 residues. J was trimmed by 5 bases and V by 5 bases; bases with no gene match: 8. Germline-derived CDR1 and CDR2 are MDHEN and SYDVKM. CDR3 coding DNA: TGTGCCAGCAGTCTGACAGGGATGGGGAATGAAAAACTGTTTTTT. Encoded protein: CASSLTGMGNEKLFF. Full variable domain (outside the CDR3, taken from reference TRBV28 and TRBJ1-4): DVKVTQSSRYLVKRTGEKVFLECVQDMDHENMFWYRQDPGLGLRLIYFSYDVKMKEKGDIPEGYSVSREKKERFSLILESASTNQTSMYLCASSLTGMGNEKLFFGSGTQLSVL.

This clonotype occurred a few times. This chain connects TRBV19 to TRBJ2-1; 7 bases match TRBD2. The length of the CDR3 is 15 residues. V dropped 5 bases and J dropped 8; count of bases not matched to a gene: 12. Germline V gives CDR1 LNHDA, CDR2 SQIVND (reference sequence). The CDR3: CASSEAWREIDEQFF. CDR3 DNA: TGTGCCAGTAGTGAGGCCTGGCGGGAGATCGATGAGCAGTTCTTC.